This T cell receptor beta chain was profiled in a study of CD8 T cells in Susac syndrome. The multiple sclerosis controls consisted of treatment-naive patients with relapsing-remitting disease, either stable or active. Purification of the CD8+ and CD4+ T cells relied on negative isolation, and TEMRA cells underwent FACS enrichment. Random hexamers primed reverse transcription of about 0.45 to 1 ug RNA. The CDR3 of TCR beta was amplified by immunoSEQ multiplex PCR across 54 Vbeta and 13 Jbeta. TCRdb re-derived calls from the immunoSEQ multiplex PCR reads in MiXCR, one entry per CDR3 protein. This repertoire shows approximately 200,000 distinct CDR3 sequences, approximately 94% found once; its top ten account for roughly 0.095%. The length of the CDR3 is 14 residues. The ends were cut back, 5 bases at V and 3 bases at J, with 13 bases in the middle. The germline gives CDR1 MGHDK, CDR2 SYGVNS.

J is TRBJ1-1 and V is TRBV25-1; D may be TRBD1 (5 bases). The source of this sequence is a human donor with multiple sclerosis. The sequenced sample consisted of CD4+ T cells from PBMCs. The CDR3 reads CASSRRGWDTEAFF. In DNA, the CDR3 is TGTGCCAGCAGTCGCCGGGGGTGGGACACTGAAGCTTTCTTT.